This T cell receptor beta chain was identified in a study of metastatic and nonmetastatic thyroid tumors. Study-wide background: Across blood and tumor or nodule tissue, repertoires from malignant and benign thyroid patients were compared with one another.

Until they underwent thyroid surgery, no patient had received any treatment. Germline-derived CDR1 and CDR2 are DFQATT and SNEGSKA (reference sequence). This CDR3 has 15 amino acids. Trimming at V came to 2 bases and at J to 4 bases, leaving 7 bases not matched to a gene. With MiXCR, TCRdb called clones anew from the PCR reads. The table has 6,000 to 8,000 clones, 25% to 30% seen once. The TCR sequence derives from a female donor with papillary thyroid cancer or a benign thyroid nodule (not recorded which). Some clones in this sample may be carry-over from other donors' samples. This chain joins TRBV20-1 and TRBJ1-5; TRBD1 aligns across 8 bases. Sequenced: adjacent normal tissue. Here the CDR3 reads CSARRTGTKNQPQHF. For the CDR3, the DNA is TGCAGTGCTAGACGGACAGGGACGAAGAATCAGCCCCAGCATTTT.